Following are 8 T cell receptor beta chains from one sample sequenced in a study of cytomegalovirus exposure and HLA in healthy donors. This PCR relied on a set of 60 Vbeta primers and 13 Jbeta primers. Only in-frame clones appear in the TCRdb table, and some are missing; sequencing was by immunoSEQ multiplex PCR. The table has 95,000 to 150,000 clones, 70% to 90% seen once. Specimen: PBMCs. These receptors were collected from a man between 18 and 35 years old in good health and CMV-seropositive.

V gene TRBV19 combines with J gene TRBJ2-1, with 9 bases matching TRBD2. V lost 7 bases and J lost 6; bases outside the gene matches: 10. The V gene's germline CDR1 is LNHDA and CDR2 SQIVND (reference sequence). The CDR3 sequence is 15 residues long. CDR3 DNA: TGTGCCAGTAACCAAGCGGGGGGACCCCTCAATGAGCAGTTCTTC. The encoded protein is CASNQAGGPLNEQFF.

The chain carries TRBV27 and TRBJ2-3; a possible D gene is TRBD2 (6 bases). In germline, CDR1 is MNHEY, CDR2 SMNVEV (reference sequence). The V and J ends lost 9 bases and 1 base respectively, with 11 bases between them. The CDR3 spans 13 residues. The CDR3: CASFSSGTDTQYF. In DNA form, the CDR3 reads TGTGCCAGTTTCTCTAGCGGCACAGATACGCAGTATTTT.

J is TRBJ1-3 and V is TRBV30; D possibly corresponds to TRBD1 (6 bases). The CDR3 extends over 12 amino acids. Between the trimmed V and J ends, which lost 0 bases and 7 bases, there was a span of 7 bases. The germline V gene has CDR1 GTSNPN and CDR2 SVGIG (reference sequence). CDR3 region: CAWSVTGNTIYF. The CDR3 bases are TGTGCCTGGAGTGTAACAGGGAACACCATATATTTT. The variable domain in full, with the rest retrieved from reference TRBV30 and TRBJ1-3, is SQTIHQWPATLVQPVGSPLSLECTVEGTSNPNLYWYRQAAGRGLQLLFYSVGIGQISSEVPQNLSASRPQDRQFILSSKKLLLSDSGFYLCAWSVTGNTIYFGEGSWLTVV.

J is TRBJ2-3 and V is TRBV19, with no clear D. CDR3 length: 14 amino acids. Trimming removed 3 bases at V and 2 bases at J, with 9 bases between. Germline CDR1 reads LNHDA; CDR2 reads SQIVND (reference sequence). CDR3 bases: TGTGCCAGTAGTATCGGGTCAGACACAGATACGCAGTATTTT. Protein sequence: CASSIGSDTDTQYF.

This rearrangement joins TRBV6-1 to TRBJ2-5; TRBD1 matches 8 bases. The CDR3 contains 15 residues. V trimming: 3 bases; J trimming: 5 bases; junction bases outside the gene matches: 8. Germline V gives CDR1 MNHNS, CDR2 SASEGT. DNA for the CDR3: TGTGCCAGCAGTGACAGACAGGGGCCCGGGGAGACCCAGTACTTC. Its protein is CASSDRQGPGETQYF.

The chain joins TRBV7-5 to TRBJ2-1; the table's TRBD2 call for D was not verified on the DNA. TRBV7-5 is a pseudogene locus. The CDR3 has 15 amino acids. CDR3 residues: CARSGSSGGANEQFF. CDR3 nucleotide sequence: TGTGCCAGAAGCGGGTCTAGCGGGGGGGCAAATGAGCAGTTCTTC.

This rearrangement joins TRBV28 to TRBJ2-7; 7 positions match TRBD1. Germline values: CDR1 MDHEN, CDR2 SYDVKM. The V gene end was trimmed by 6 bases and the J gene end by 4 bases; junction bases not matched to a gene: 9. The CDR3 runs to 14 residues. Here the CDR3 DNA reads TGTGCCAGCAGCCTCGGGACAGCACGGTACGAGCAGTACTTC. It translates to CASSLGTARYEQYF.

The chain links TRBV9 to TRBJ1-1; D is uncertain. The CDR3 has 15 amino acids. Trimming shortened V by 0 bases and J by 0 bases, and 9 bases separated the two germline ends. Germline loops: CDR1 SGDLS, CDR2 YYNGEE. Here the CDR3 DNA reads TGTGCCAGCAGCGTAGCTACAGTCATGAACACTGAAGCTTTCTTT. Encoded protein: CASSVATVMNTEAFF.